Listed here are 24 T cell receptor beta chains from one sample, sequenced in a study of glioma-infiltrating T cells. Using RNA template, CDR3s of TCR alpha and beta were amplified with iRepertoire arm-PCR. A single record per CDR3 protein comes from TCRdb applying MiXCR to the multiplex PCR reads. The sample records a few hundred thousand distinct CDR3 sequences, around 45% being singletons. The source material was glioma tissue, nonneoplastic brain tissue, or PBMCs (not recorded which). The source is a human donor with low-grade glioma or glioblastoma, undergoing nonglioma brain surgery, or in good health (not recorded which).

Regarding this clonotype: One end of the junction does not line up with germline, which may come from a read error. This chain connects TRBV20-1 to TRBJ1-2, with unresolved D. The CDR3 loop spans 14 amino acids. The germline gives CDR1 DFQATT, CDR2 SNEGSKA (reference sequence). The CDR3 nucleotides are TGCAGTGCTAGAGTTAGGGCAGTGGACTATGGCAACACCTTC. This encodes CSARVRAVDYGNTF.

Notes on this clonotype: A much larger clone sits a single nucleotide away, making a read error possible. The chain joins TRBV6-9 to TRBJ2-1, with 9 nucleotides matching TRBD2. The germline gives CDR1 MNHGY, CDR2 SVAAGI. V gave up 3 bases and J gave up 7 bases; unmatched junction bases: 4. The CDR3 totals 14 residues. As DNA, the CDR3 is TGTGCCAGCAGTTACGGGACTAGCCTAAATGAGCAGTTCTTC. Its protein product is CASSYGTSLNEQFF.

This clonotype has a count of ten or more. The CDR3 bases are TGTGCCAGCAGTTTCCACAGGGTCCAGCCCCAGCATTTT. Amino acids: CASSFHRVQPQHF. The V gene is TRBV28, the J gene TRBJ1-5, with D possibly TRBD1 on 6 matching bases. V gave up 3 bases and J gave up 7 bases, with 10 bases separating them. Per the germline V gene, CDR1 is MDHEN and CDR2 is SYDVKM. The CDR3 totals 13 residues.

This clonotype has just a few counts. The V and J genes are TRBV20-1 and TRBJ1-2; possible D gene TRBD1, 5 bases. Germline V gene sequence: CDR1 DFQATT, CDR2 SNEGSKA (reference sequence). V was pared by 3 bases and J by 7 bases, with 15 bases between. This CDR3 has 13 amino acids. The CDR3 loop is CSASLRAFVGYTF. The CDR3 DNA follows: TGCAGTGCTAGTCTCAGGGCCTTCGTTGGCTACACCTTC.

The table lists this clonotype with a few counts. V and J are TRBV20-1 and TRBJ2-1; no reliable D call. Per germline, CDR1 DFQATT and CDR2 SNEGSKA (reference sequence). The CDR3 has 12 amino acids. Trimming took 3 bases from V and 8 from J, leaving 11 bases between them. In DNA form, the CDR3 reads TGCAGTGCTAGGGGTATTCTCGATGAGCAGTTCTTC. Protein sequence: CSARGILDEQFF.

In this sample, this clonotype turned up a few times. This chain joins TRBV19 and TRBJ2-1; 9 nucleotides match TRBD2. The V segment lost 3 bases and the J segment 4 bases; nucleotides outside the gene matches: 7. From germline, CDR1 is LNHDA and CDR2 SQIVND (reference sequence). This CDR3 is built from 16 residues. This chain's CDR3 is CASSIQTSGAYNEQFF. For the CDR3, the DNA is TGTGCCAGTAGTATTCAGACTAGCGGAGCATACAATGAGCAGTTCTTC.

This clonotype occurred many times. The V and J genes are TRBV20-1 and TRBJ1-1; D not resolved. The CDR3 length is 13 residues. Trimming removed 2 bases at V and 0 bases at J, with 7 bases between. Germline V gene lookup returns CDR1 DFQATT and CDR2 SNEGSKA (reference sequence). The CDR3 region is CSARPRVNTEAFF. Here the CDR3 DNA reads TGCAGTGCTAGACCCAGAGTGAACACTGAAGCTTTCTTT.

The count of this clonotype is one. The chain employs TRBV20-1 and TRBJ1-3; D is possibly TRBD1 (5 bases). Germline values: CDR1 DFQATT, CDR2 SNEGSKA (reference sequence). CDR3 length: 14 residues. Trimming shortened V by 6 bases and J by 0 bases, and 12 bases separated the two germline ends. CDR3 DNA sequence: TGCAGTGCCCGGGGACCTCTCTCTGGAAACACCATATATTTT. This sequence encodes CSARGPLSGNTIYF.

The chain carries TRBV7-2 and TRBJ2-7; D not certain. In germline, CDR1 is SGHTA, CDR2 FQGNSA. Deletions cut 2 bases from V and 2 bases from J, with 10 bases between. The CDR3 consists of 14 residues. Here the CDR3 reads CASSLFGRTYEQYF. CDR3 bases: TGTGCCAGCAGCTTATTCGGAAGAACCTACGAGCAGTACTTC.

V gene TRBV6-1 combines with J gene TRBJ2-7; no firm D call. The CDR3 contains 20 residues. Trimming stripped 5 bases from V and 0 bases from J, with 29 bases between. The germline V gene has CDR1 MNHNS and CDR2 SASEGT. The CDR3 DNA reads as TGTGCCAGCAGTCGCCGGATCGTAATGCCTTGGGCCCAAGTCTCCTACGAGCAGTACTTC. Its translation: CASSRRIVMPWAQVSYEQYF.

The chain carries TRBV3-1 and TRBJ1-2; D not resolved. Trimming shortened V by 1 base and J by 3 bases, and 3 bases separated the two germline ends. CDR1 LGHDT and CDR2 YNNKEL come from the germline V gene (reference sequence). The CDR3 is made up of 12 amino acids. The CDR3 sequence: CASSQGHYGYTF. CDR3 sequence (DNA): TGTGCCAGCAGCCAAGGTCACTATGGCTACACCTTC.

This clonotype appeared a few times. The gene calls are TRBV28 and TRBJ2-7, with 9 bases aligning to TRBD1. V shed 4 bases, J shed 0 bases, and the junction held 7 bases outside the gene matches. The CDR3 sequence is 16 residues long. In germline, CDR1 is MDHEN, CDR2 SYDVKM. CDR3 DNA sequence: TGTGCCAGCAGTTCGACCGGGACAGGGAGCTCCTACGAGCAGTACTTC. Translating gives CASSSTGTGSSYEQYF.

The V call is TRBV10-3, the J call TRBJ2-3; no firm D call. Germline V gives CDR1 ENHRY, CDR2 SYGVKD. Trimming stripped 3 bases from V and 5 bases from J, with 12 bases between. The CDR3 is 14 amino acids. CDR3 bases: TGTGCCATCAGTGACTTAGTCGGCATAGATACGCAGTATTTT. Protein product: CAISDLVGIDTQYF.

This clonotype was seen only a few times. V gene TRBV24-1 combines with J gene TRBJ2-1; D unclear. V was clipped by 5 bases and J by 6 bases, with 13 bases between them. The CDR3 consists of 14 residues. Germline V lookup: CDR1 KGHDR, CDR2 SFDVKD. The CDR3 nucleotides read TGTGCCACCAGTGTAGCAACCCTTGGCAATGAGCAGTTCTTC. Amino acids: CATSVATLGNEQFF.

The chain carries TRBV6-4 and TRBJ2-1; possibly TRBD1 for D (5 bases). Germline loops: CDR1 MRHNA, CDR2 SNTAGT. The CDR3 sequence is 13 residues long. The germline V and J ends were trimmed by 0 bases and 9 bases, with 9 bases remaining between them. CDR3 sequence reads: CASSDSGQSEQFF. CDR3 in DNA: TGTGCCAGCAGTGACTCGGGGCAAAGTGAGCAGTTCTTC.

A few counts support this clonotype. The chain uses TRBV2 and TRBJ1-2; TRBD1 matches 8 bases. CDR3 length: 14 amino acids. The J segment lost 3 bases and the V segment lost 4 bases, leaving 4 bases of the junction unmatched. In germline, CDR1 is SNHLY, CDR2 FYNNEI. CDR3 sequence: CASSVTGAHYGYTF. CDR3 nucleotide sequence: TGTGCCAGCAGTGTGACAGGGGCCCACTATGGCTACACCTTC.

The chain has TRBV5-4 and TRBJ2-7; 7 nucleotides match TRBD2. Germline CDR1 and CDR2: SGHNT and YYREEE (reference sequence). The J segment lost 4 bases and the V segment lost 4 bases, leaving 8 bases of the junction unmatched. The CDR3 has 14 residues. In DNA, the CDR3 is TGTGCCAGCAGCCTGAGCGGGGATGGATACGAGCAGTACTTC. Amino acid sequence: CASSLSGDGYEQYF.

This clonotype has a count of ten or more. The chain links TRBV6-1 to TRBJ2-1, with 10 bases fitting TRBD2. Germline V gives CDR1 MNHNS, CDR2 SASEGT. J was trimmed by 8 bases and V by 6 bases; bases with no gene match: 7. The length of the CDR3 is 14 residues. The CDR3 is CASRSGTSVDEQFF. CDR3 coding DNA: TGTGCCAGCAGGTCCGGGACTAGCGTCGATGAGCAGTTCTTC.

The chain has TRBV4-2 and TRBJ2-1, with 8 nucleotides matching TRBD2. Germline V gives CDR1 LGHNA, CDR2 YNFKEQ. The CDR3 runs to 16 residues. J gave up 5 bases and V 4 bases, and 10 bases lay outside the gene matches. CDR3 loop: CASSPGPAGGNNEQFF. The CDR3 DNA reads TGTGCCAGCAGCCCAGGTCCGGCGGGGGGAAACAATGAGCAGTTCTTC.

This clonotype came up many times. V and J are TRBV27 and TRBJ1-1, with 9 bases lining up with TRBD1. The germline gives CDR1 MNHEY, CDR2 SMNVEV (reference sequence). With V trimmed by 5 bases and J by 2 bases, 6 bases remained unmatched. The length of the CDR3 is 15 residues. The CDR3 DNA reads TGTGCCAGCAGTACGGACAGGGGACTTAACACTGAAGCTTTCTTT. This translates into CASSTDRGLNTEAFF.

This clonotype showed up many times. This chain joins TRBV27 and TRBJ2-1; TRBD2 agrees at 7 bases. The CDR3 totals 18 residues. Germline V gene lookup returns CDR1 MNHEY and CDR2 SMNVEV (reference sequence). The V and J ends lost 0 bases and 3 bases, in that order; junction bases with no gene match: 11. The CDR3 spells CASSLSALGGSDYNEQFF. Written as DNA, the CDR3 is TGTGCCAGCAGTTTATCGGCCCTTGGCGGGAGTGACTACAATGAGCAGTTCTTC.

As concerns this clonotype: One base away lies a much larger clone, so this may be a sequencing read error. This rearrangement joins TRBV15 to TRBJ2-2; D perhaps matches TRBD1 (6 bases). V dropped 5 bases and J dropped 4 bases, with 14 bases sitting between them. Germline CDR1 is LNHNV and CDR2 is YYDKDF (reference sequence). The CDR3 covers 15 residues. The CDR3 DNA reads as TGTGCCACCAGCGGAACAGGGTTTAGCACCGGGGAGCTGTTTTTT. Translation: CATSGTGFSTGELFF.

V and J are TRBV7-9 and TRBJ2-5, with TRBD2 as a possible D gene (5 bases). Deletions cut 5 bases from V and 7 bases from J, with 14 bases between. The CDR3 spans 13 residues. Germline loops: CDR1 SEHNR, CDR2 FQNEAQ (reference sequence). The CDR3 protein is CASSPELGGTQYF. CDR3 coding DNA: TGTGCCAGCAGCCCGGAACTCGGAGGGACCCAGTACTTC.

There are a few counts of this clonotype. The chain carries TRBV10-3 and TRBJ2-3; TRBD2 aligns across 9 bases. The V gene end was trimmed by 6 bases and the J gene end by 5 bases; junction bases not matched to a gene: 6. The V gene's germline CDR1 is ENHRY and CDR2 SYGVKD. CDR3 length equals 14 residues. Here the CDR3 reads CAISGTSRGDTQYF. In DNA form, the CDR3 reads TGTGCCATCAGCGGGACTAGCAGGGGAGATACGCAGTATTTT.